This T cell receptor (beta chain) appears in the sequencing data of a study of T cell changes during pregnancy in multiple sclerosis. The assay was immunoSEQ multiplex PCR, and TCRdb's table has in-frame clones only and misses some. The sample includes around 92,000 clones, around 93% of them seen just once. The CDR3 is 15 residues long. The germline V gene encodes CDR1 MDHEN and CDR2 SYDVKM. The V and J ends lost 3 bases and 6 bases, in that order; junction bases with no gene match: 5. The V gene is TRBV28, the J gene TRBJ2-1, with 10 bases identical to TRBD1. The source was peripheral blood, collected in the third trimester of pregnancy. This receptor was obtained from a female donor with multiple sclerosis, enrolled in a pregnancy study. CDR3 in amino acids: CASSFTGQGSNEQFF. For the CDR3, the DNA is TGTGCCAGCAGTTTTACGGGACAGGGGTCCAATGAGCAGTTCTTC.